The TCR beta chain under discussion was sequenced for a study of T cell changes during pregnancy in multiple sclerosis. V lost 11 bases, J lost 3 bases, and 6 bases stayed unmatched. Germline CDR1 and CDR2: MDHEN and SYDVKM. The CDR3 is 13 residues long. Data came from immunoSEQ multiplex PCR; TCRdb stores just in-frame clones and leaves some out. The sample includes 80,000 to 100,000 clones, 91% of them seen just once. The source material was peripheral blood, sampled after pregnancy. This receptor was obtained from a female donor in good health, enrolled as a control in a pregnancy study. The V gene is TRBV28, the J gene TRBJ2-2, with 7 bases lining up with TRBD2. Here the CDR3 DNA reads TGTGCCGGGAAAGGACTAGACACCGGGGAGCTGTTTTTT. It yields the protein CAGKGLDTGELFF.